This record covers a single TCR beta chain. Assay used: immunoSEQ multiplex PCR; TCRdb lists only in-frame clones, some missing. This table has 20,000 or so clones, around four fifths appearing once. This sample stems from a study of OX40 agonist ivuxolimab in advanced cancers. Study overall: While on treatment, patients had intravenous ivuxolimab at 0.01 to 10 mg/kg every 2 weeks.

The CDR3 spans 17 residues. The V and J ends lost 0 bases and 0 bases respectively, with 14 bases between them. Germline assignment: CDR1 MGHRA and CDR2 YSYEKL. The sample was CD4+ or CD8+ T cells sorted from blood, taken in a trial of the OX40 agonist ivuxolimab. The origin of this receptor is an adult with an advanced solid tumor such as melanoma, head and neck, liver or kidney cancer. V and J are TRBV4-1 and TRBJ1-1; no reliable D call. The CDR3 coding sequence is TGCGCCAGCAGCCAAGACCGGAGTAGGACGGTGAACACTGAAGCTTTCTTT. Its translation: CASSQDRSRTVNTEAFF.